The 26 T cell receptor beta chains below come from one sample, sequenced in a study of control samples from healthy donors and cancer patients. The data were produced by immunoSEQ multiplex PCR, yet TCRdb's version contains in-frame clones alone and is incomplete. Of roughly 170,000 clones in the sample, approximately 94% were seen once. The sequencing sample was made of blood. The receptors derive from a woman between 18 and 29 years old in good health.

The chain joins TRBV7-3 to TRBJ2-3; D is unresolved. Per the germline V gene, CDR1 is SGHTA and CDR2 is FQGTGA. V was trimmed by 4 bases and J by 0 bases, leaving 11 bases between them. The CDR3 contains 15 residues. The CDR3 nucleotides are TGTGCCAGCAGCTCAATATCAGGAAGCACAGATACGCAGTATTTT. Its protein is CASSSISGSTDTQYF.

The genes are TRBV15 and TRBJ1-5; D may be TRBD1 (6 bases). CDR1 LNHNV and CDR2 YYDKDF come from the germline V gene (reference sequence). This CDR3 contains 15 residues. V lost 4 bases and J lost 5, with 15 bases in between. CDR3 DNA: TGTGCCACCAGCATAAGGACAGACCCCTATCAGCCCCAGCATTTT. Amino acid sequence: CATSIRTDPYQPQHF.

J is TRBJ1-1 and V is TRBV12-3 or TRBV12-4; D uncertain. This CDR3 is 13 amino acids long. Trimming removed 3 bases at V and 11 bases at J, with 16 bases between. CDR3 sequence reads: CASSFGPARVAFF. DNA of the CDR3: TGTGCCAGCAGTTTCGGGCCAGCACGGGTTGCTTTCTTT.

The rearrangement links TRBV5-1 to TRBJ2-5; TRBD2 aligns across 9 bases. This CDR3 is 16 amino acids long. Germline trimming cut 2 bases from V and 3 bases from J; bases unmatched to any gene: 8. Germline V lookup: CDR1 SGHRS, CDR2 YFSETQ. The CDR3 DNA reads as TGCGCCAGCAGCTTTGGGCGGGGGGGCCTTGAAGAGACCCAGTACTTC. Its protein is CASSFGRGGLEETQYF.

J is TRBJ2-7 and V is TRBV29-1, with a tentative D call TRBD2 (6 bases). Germline lookup yields CDR1 SQVTM and CDR2 ANQGSEA. The CDR3 contains 14 residues. Trimming left V 1 base short and J 2 bases short, with 12 bases between. Here the CDR3 DNA reads TGCAGCGTTGAAGGGGGGGACGGCACCTACGAGCAGTACTTC. Its protein product is CSVEGGDGTYEQYF.

This chain connects TRBV2 to TRBJ1-5; 9 positions agree with TRBD1. V shed 4 bases, J shed 7 bases, and the junction held 8 bases outside the gene matches. Germline loops: CDR1 SNHLY, CDR2 FYNNEI. The length of the CDR3 is 15 residues. The chain's CDR3 is CASSGGQGLIQPQHF. The CDR3 DNA sequence: TGTGCCAGCAGTGGTGGACAGGGGTTGATCCAGCCCCAGCATTTT.

This sequence joins TRBV5-1 and TRBJ1-6; 10 bases align to TRBD1. The V gene's germline CDR1 is SGHRS and CDR2 YFSETQ. V lost 4 bases, J lost 7 bases, and 2 bases stayed unmatched. This CDR3 spans 14 amino acids. The CDR3 loop reads CASSQDRGNSPLHF. The CDR3 DNA reads as TGCGCCAGCAGCCAGGACAGGGGGAATTCACCCCTCCACTTT.

V is TRBV15 and J is TRBJ1-2; TRBD1 matches 9 bases. This CDR3 is 17 amino acids long. The J segment lost 7 bases and the V segment lost 4 bases, leaving 16 bases of the junction unmatched. CDR1 is LNHNV and CDR2 is YYDKDF in the germline V gene (reference sequence). The CDR3 region is CATSTMAGDRVLGGYTF. CDR3 in DNA: TGTGCCACCAGCACCATGGCAGGGGACAGGGTCCTTGGTGGCTACACCTTC.

V and J are TRBV4-3 and TRBJ1-1; no firm D call. The CDR3 totals 13 residues. Germline V gene lookup returns CDR1 LGHNA and CDR2 YSLEER. Trimming shortened V by 6 bases and J by 4 bases, and 12 bases separated the two germline ends. The CDR3, as DNA: TGCGCCAGCAGTCGGGGTGCGGGCACTGAAGCTTTCTTT. Its protein product is CASSRGAGTEAFF.

This chain joins TRBV20-1 and TRBJ2-1; the match to TRBD1 covers 9 bases. Germline assignment: CDR1 DFQATT and CDR2 SNEGSKA (reference sequence). The CDR3 extends over 11 amino acids. CDR3 residues: CAGQGQDEQFF. CDR3 nucleotide sequence: TGCGCGGGACAGGGTCAGGATGAGCAGTTCTTC.

The genes are TRBV28 and TRBJ2-2; D perhaps matches TRBD2 (5 bases). This CDR3 comprises 13 residues. Germline CDR1 reads MDHEN; CDR2 reads SYDVKM. Trimming removed 3 bases at V and 7 bases at J, with 9 bases between. This chain's CDR3 is CASSFRGGGELFF. The CDR3 DNA sequence: TGTGCCAGCAGTTTTCGAGGAGGCGGGGAGCTGTTTTTT.

This chain links TRBV10-3 with TRBJ1-3, with 9 bases identical to TRBD1. Germline loops: CDR1 ENHRY, CDR2 SYGVKD. The V gene end was trimmed by 2 bases and the J gene end by 0 bases; junction bases not matched to a gene: 2. The CDR3 spans 16 residues. The DNA for the CDR3 is TGTGCCATCAGTGAGGGGACAGGGTACTCTGGAAACACCATATATTTT. Its translation is CAISEGTGYSGNTIYF.

V gene TRBV5-1 combines with J gene TRBJ1-3; D unresolved. CDR1 and CDR2 (germline): SGHRS, YFSETQ. Trimming pared 7 bases from V and 1 base from J, leaving 15 bases between. The CDR3 runs 15 residues. CDR3: CASSRAAVSGNTIYF. DNA of the CDR3: TGCGCCAGCTCCCGTGCTGCAGTATCTGGAAACACCATATATTTT.

The chain uses TRBV2 and TRBJ1-2; D remains unclear. Between the trimmed V and J ends, which lost 7 bases and 4 bases, there was a span of 13 bases. Germline lookup yields CDR1 SNHLY and CDR2 FYNNEI. CDR3 length: 13 residues. The chain's CDR3 is CASIPDFFYGYTF. Written as DNA, the CDR3 is TGTGCCAGCATACCGGACTTCTTCTATGGCTACACCTTC.

The genes are TRBV19 and TRBJ2-7; 7 positions match TRBD1. Germline CDR1 reads LNHDA; CDR2 reads SQIVND (reference sequence). V gave up 3 bases and J gave up 2 bases; unmatched junction bases: 4. The CDR3 contains 14 residues. CDR3 DNA sequence: TGTGCCAGTAGTATGGACAGGCATCCCTACGAGCAGTACTTC. This sequence encodes CASSMDRHPYEQYF.

As to this clone: Other nucleotide sequences in the sample specify the same CDR3. The chain couples TRBV5-1 to TRBJ1-1; the D gene is possibly TRBD1 (5 bases). V dropped 4 bases and J dropped 1 base, with 8 bases sitting between them. The germline V gene encodes CDR1 SGHRS and CDR2 YFSETQ. The CDR3 spans 13 residues. The CDR3 spells CASSAGQNTEAFF. The CDR3 coding sequence is TGCGCCAGCAGCGCAGGACAGAACACTGAAGCTTTCTTT. The full variable domain, with the rest looked up from reference TRBV5-1 and TRBJ1-1, is KAGVTQTPRYLIKTRGQQVTLSCSPISGHRSVSWYQQTPGQGLQFLFEYFSETQRNKGNFPGRFSGRQFSNSRSEMNVSTLELGDSALYLCASSAGQNTEAFFGQGTRLTVV.

This chain connects TRBV21-1 to TRBJ2-5; the table's D call, TRBD1, has no DNA check behind it. TRBV21-1 is a pseudogene. The CDR3 has 15 amino acids. The CDR3 bases are TGTGCCAGCAGCTACCGGGACAGGGTGACAGAGACCCAGTACTTC. Translating it yields CASSYRDRVTETQYF.

The V gene is TRBV12-3 or TRBV12-4, the J gene TRBJ1-6; 7 positions agree with TRBD1. The V and J ends lost 6 bases and 10 bases, in that order; junction bases with no gene match: 6. CDR3 length: 13 amino acids. The CDR3 DNA reads as TGTGCCAGCAGGCCGACAGGGCCCTCACCCCTCCACTTT. Translated, it gives CASRPTGPSPLHF.

The chain uses TRBV9 and TRBJ2-3; 10 bases are a match to TRBD2. The V gene's germline CDR1 is SGDLS and CDR2 YYNGEE. There are 14 residues in the CDR3. Germline trimming cut 4 bases from V and 4 bases from J; bases unmatched to any gene: 3. The CDR3 protein is CASSPSGSSDTQYF. The CDR3 coding sequence is TGTGCCAGCAGCCCTAGCGGGAGCTCAGATACGCAGTATTTT.

The chain uses TRBV12-3 or TRBV12-4 and TRBJ2-7; D gene ambiguous. V was pared by 1 base and J by 3 bases, with 7 bases between. This CDR3 spans 13 amino acids. DNA for the CDR3: TGTGCCAGCAGTTTAGGTGTTAGCTACGAGCAGTACTTC. Amino acids: CASSLGVSYEQYF.

The gene calls are TRBV28 and TRBJ2-7, with TRBD1 identical over 10 bases. The CDR3 spans 14 residues. The junction had 2 bases not matched to a gene; V was cut back by 4 bases and J by 2 bases. The germline CDR1 and CDR2 sequences are MDHEN and SYDVKM. The CDR3 sequence: CASSWTGGPYEQYF. As DNA, the CDR3 is TGTGCCAGCAGTTGGACAGGGGGGCCCTACGAGCAGTACTTC.

The chain couples TRBV5-4 to TRBJ1-1, with TRBD1 as a possible D gene (5 bases). Trimming took 0 bases from V and 5 from J, leaving 11 bases between them. The germline V gene encodes CDR1 SGHNT and CDR2 YYREEE (reference sequence). CDR3 length: 14 residues. CDR3 protein: CASSLVGGLTEAFF. CDR3 in DNA: TGTGCCAGCAGCTTGGTGGGGGGACTTACTGAAGCTTTCTTT. Variable domain in full (rest from reference TRBV5-4 and TRBJ1-1): ETGVTQSPTHLIKTRGQQVTLRCSSQSGHNTVSWYQQALGQGPQFIFQYYREEENGRGNFPPRFSGLQFPNYSSELNVNALELDDSALYLCASSLVGGLTEAFFGQGTRLTVV.

This sequence joins TRBV7-9 and TRBJ2-3, with D perhaps TRBD2 (6 bases). Trimming shortened V by 4 bases and J by 5 bases, and 13 bases separated the two germline ends. The CDR3 length is 14 residues. In germline, CDR1 is SEHNR, CDR2 FQNEAQ (reference sequence). CDR3 region: CASSYGMGGDTQYF. CDR3 DNA sequence: TGTGCCAGCAGCTATGGGATGGGGGGAGATACGCAGTATTTT.

The gene calls are TRBV10-3 and TRBJ1-4; D not certain. Per the germline V gene, CDR1 is ENHRY and CDR2 is SYGVKD. The CDR3 spans 16 residues. V was pared by 3 bases and J by 4 bases, with 15 bases between. CDR3 nucleotides: TGTGCCATCAGTGACAAGGGAGCTTCTGGTAATGAAAAACTGTTTTTT. This encodes CAISDKGASGNEKLFF.

The chain has TRBV5-6 and TRBJ2-1; 7 bases align to TRBD1. This CDR3 is 13 amino acids long. Germline V gives CDR1 SGHDT, CDR2 YYEEEE. The ends lost 6 bases at V and 3 bases at J; junction bases unmatched: 3. CDR3 nucleotide sequence: TGTGCCAGCAACGACAGGGTCTACAATGAGCAGTTCTTC. It yields the protein CASNDRVYNEQFF.

The gene calls are TRBV5-4 and TRBJ2-7; D is possibly TRBD2 (6 bases). This CDR3 spans 14 amino acids. Trimming left V 4 bases short and J 1 base short, with 12 bases between. Germline V CDR1 and CDR2: SGHNT, YYREEE (reference sequence). The CDR3 region is CASSLTSPSYEQYF. The CDR3 DNA sequence: TGTGCCAGCAGCCTTACTAGCCCTTCCTACGAGCAGTACTTC.